This TCR beta chain stems from a study of cytomegalovirus exposure and HLA in healthy donors (dated by TCRdb to the late 2010s). With regard to the full study: In an earlier analysis of 587 of the donors, approximately 260 Gb of sequence data and 90 million to 130 million unique TCR beta sequences from about 190 million T cells were reported. Approximately 310 gigabases of sequencing data and tens of millions of unique TCR sequences were included in an early release covering roughly 600 HLA-typed donors. Of the 398 genotyped donors, around 81% fell in the genetic ancestry cluster associated with self-reported Caucasian donors. The study aimed to test whether signatures of past pathogen exposure could be identified by cataloging public T cell receptors. Using immunosequencing, the study profiled T cell repertoires from 666 subjects and related those repertoires to cytomegalovirus serostatus. In addition to the first cohort of roughly 670 subjects, a separate validation cohort of 130 or so different subjects was used. To predict cytomegalovirus infection status, the study brought together high-throughput TCR immunosequencing, statistical association of individual TCRs with disease status, and machine learning. To study patterns of TCR occurrence, a later analysis re-analyzed previously published TCR beta repertoires from around 670 donors and added high-resolution HLA genotyping. Rather than drawing on any new phenotypic data, the later analysis identified candidate immune exposures from TCR beta sequences and the way those sequences occurred across donors. To decide whether each TCR beta V gene segment behaved as functional or pseudogenic, an earlier analysis of approximately 590 of the donors relied on high-throughput TCR beta sequencing. Alongside the repertoire data, information on donor age, sex, ethnicity and CMV serostatus was compiled. In a later genetic analysis, genome-wide SNP genotypes for about three fifths of the 666 donors were used, and that subset was treated as a discovery cohort. All discovery cohort repertoires had been generated on a single sequencing platform. HLA typing included class I and class II loci at four-digit resolution. Typing coverage differed by locus: A, B, C, DRB1 and DQB1 were typed in about 629-640 donors, DQA1 in 522, DPA1 in over 600, and DPB1 in 472. Four or five DR-DQ haplotypes were handled as single units for association and clustering because linkage in the cohort was strong. Among roughly 400 genotyped donors of the cohort, an average of approximately 240,000 unique TCR beta nucleotide sequences was sequenced per donor, of which 15% to 20% were non-productive. On the study overall, not on this receptor specifically: A further reported finding was that TCR beta sequences accurately predicted the HLA-A and HLA-B alleles for most subjects in the first cohort. The authors suggested that the approach could potentially be extended to other disease states and immunological phenotypes. A later analysis reported that several top co-occurrence clusters appeared linked to parvovirus B19, influenza, CMV and Epstein-Barr virus. In an earlier analysis of about 600 of the donors, most TCR beta V segments appeared in productive rearrangements about 87% or about 30% of the time, broadly matching IMGT annotations. Because HLA typing was unavailable for some donors at each locus, only the typed subset was used in association tests. V-gene and J-gene trimming of TCR beta chains was associated with a missense DCLRE1C variant in a later genetic analysis, and the association was replicated in an independent cohort. The study gave a list of 150 to 200 TCR beta chains associated with cytomegalovirus. Across donors, most TCR sequences were observed very rarely, whereas some public TCRs were present in many individuals. In vitro tests confirmed that a few of the cytomegalovirus-associated TCR beta chains recognize cytomegalovirus antigens. When HLA alleles, especially DR and DQ, strongly co-occurred, TCR associations were difficult to assign to individual alleles. The 87-base-pair reads could not distinguish some IMGT-functional V segments, including TRBV6-2 and TRBV6-3, so those segments were excluded. According to a later genetic analysis, donors in an Asian-associated ancestry cluster had fewer N-insertions in productive TCRs than the approximately 610-donor mean. A later analysis associated 15,000 or so TCR beta sequences with specific HLA alleles at a false discovery rate of 0.05. The sequencing pipeline was judged likely to have produced a cluster of highly shared sequence variants as a technical artifact. The cohort was sequenced for TCR beta chains only, and without alpha or paired-chain data the features that could be detected were limited. In both the original and validation cohorts, the classifier was reported to diagnose cytomegalovirus status with high specificity and sensitivity. The only immune exposure information available for the cohort was CMV serostatus. In a later analysis, the rate of TCR association differed among HLA loci, with DRB1 alleles having the most associated TCRs and HLA-C alleles having the fewest. According to a later analysis, most CMV-associated TCR beta chains appeared to be HLA-restricted, and the HLA associations seemed to be driven largely by CMV exposure. Compared with equally common non-associated chains, HLA-associated TCR beta chains in a later analysis were more clonally expanded and had lower generation probabilities. Around 16 rarely observed V segments, including chromosome 9 orphons, were excluded from the earlier analysis of some 590 of the donors because counts were too low. Sequencing depth was assumed to be roughly uniform across donors in the presence/absence analyses, though that assumption may not hold. Linkage disequilibrium might explain the correlated functional status among segregating V segments, but an unknown experimental factor could not be excluded.

This clone was seen a single time. Its antigen specificity is not known. The record has no base qualities; no much larger clone is one base away. The cohort comprised fewer than 750 healthy bone marrow donors. At the time of sampling, all cohort members were nominally healthy, though unrecorded immune exposures were likely present. The donor was CMV seropositive and was included in the group of 250 to 350 seropositive cohort members. A peripheral blood sample was provided by each donor, and peripheral blood mononuclear cells were used for TCR beta sequencing. The Qiagen DNeasy Blood Extraction Kit was used to extract genomic DNA from the blood cell samples. The library was generated by the immunoSEQ multiplex PCR assay. The multiplex PCR relied on a mix of 60 forward primers for TCR Vbeta segments and 13 reverse primers for TCR Jbeta segments. A multiplex PCR assay on genomic DNA amplified the CDR3 region of rearranged TCR beta genes. The Illumina HiSeq System was used to sequence the amplified TCR beta libraries as 87-base-pair reads. In the paper's pipeline: A later analysis tallied 80 million to 95 million unique TCR beta chains across the roughly 610 repertoires, and about 12 million of those chains were shared by two or more donors. A nearest-neighbor algorithm error-corrected the raw reads and collapsed the reads into unique sequences, merging closely related sequences to remove PCR and sequencing errors. CDR3 sequences were aligned to IMGT reference sequences to assign V, D and J gene segments. For a sequence to be retained, a match of at least six nucleotides to both a V gene segment and a J gene segment was required. Rearrangements were classified as productive when the CDR3 lacked stop codons and remained in frame with V and J, and all other rearrangements were classified as non-productive. CDR3 was defined according to IMGT convention as the region running from the second conserved V-encoded cysteine to the conserved J-encoded phenylalanine. The earlier analysis of some 540 of the donors excluded any sequence lacking an unambiguous match to a single V gene segment. In an earlier analysis of a few hundred of the donors, a V segment was called functional when productive rearrangements were above 56.7%, and segregating when the standard deviation between donors exceeded 5%. To diagnose cytomegalovirus status from the catalog of TCR beta chain sequences, a statistical classification framework was built. In a later analysis, V and J genes were assigned by comparing TCR nucleotide sequences against IMGT/GENE-DB human TR gene sequences. In a later analysis, CDR3 sequences and most-parsimonious VDJ recombination scenarios were assigned using the TCRdist pipeline. In a later analysis, every TCR beta chain was defined by the combination of its CDR3 amino acid sequence and its V-gene family, and reads without a unique V-gene family were dropped. A later analysis removed nearly 600 highly shared, low-generation-probability nucleotide sequences to deal with suspected cross-contamination and a sequencing artifact. In a later analysis, a clonal expansion index for each public chain was calculated from normalized within-repertoire ranks of inferred template counts. A later analysis computed generation probabilities with a VDJ recombination model fitted to out-of-frame rearrangements, and checked the results against IGoR. Hypergeometric tests were used in a later analysis to score TCR-TCR, TCR-HLA and TCR-CMV co-occurrence, with a repertoire-size bias correction applied to the TCR pairs. A later analysis estimated false discovery rates by permuting HLA or CMV assignments 20 times. In a later analysis, co-occurring TCRs were grouped with DBSCAN, and TCRdist sequence similarity was added when clustering was performed within HLA-allele-positive subsets. For co-occurrence clustering, repertoires with fewer than 30,000 or more than 120,000 public chains were excluded, along with roughly five repertoires with anomalous nucleotide sharing. In its TCRdb copy, this immuneACCESS table keeps in-frame sequences only and misses some clones. Where compared with another copy, unresolved V genes explain less than half of these, and the others have no known cause. V and J calls plus clone size are reproduced from that table; the DNA served to infer D and trimming. The sample table records 180,000 or so clones; 82% of these occur just once. Roughly 6% of the sample is in the top ten clones.

At the junction V is shortened by 7 bases and J by 7 bases, with 14 bases in between. CDR1 SNHLY and CDR2 FYNNEI were looked up in the germline V gene. Including the terminal cysteine and phenylalanine, the CDR3 comprises 13 residues. The retained sequence is limited to the CDR3, 39 bases, with the frame set at the first base. This TCR was sampled from a woman between 50 and 59 years old in good health and CMV-seropositive. The receptor chain draws on TRBV2 and TRBJ2-1; matching of 6 bases hints at TRBD2 as the D gene. The source material was PBMCs. The CDR3 region has the sequence CASTATSYNEQFF. The sequence in DNA is TGTGCCAGCACCGCGACTAGTTATAATGAGCAGTTCTTC.